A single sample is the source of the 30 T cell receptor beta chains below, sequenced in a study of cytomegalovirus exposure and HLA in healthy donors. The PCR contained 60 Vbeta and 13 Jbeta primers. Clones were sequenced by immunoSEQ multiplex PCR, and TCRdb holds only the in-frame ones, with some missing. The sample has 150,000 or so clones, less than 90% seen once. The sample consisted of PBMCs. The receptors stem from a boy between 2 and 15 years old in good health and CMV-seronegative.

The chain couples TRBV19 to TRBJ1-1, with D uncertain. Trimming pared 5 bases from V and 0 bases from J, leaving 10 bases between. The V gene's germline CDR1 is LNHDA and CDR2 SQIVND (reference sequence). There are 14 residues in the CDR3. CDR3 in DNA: TGTGCCAGTAGTGCGACATCAATGAACACTGAAGCTTTCTTT. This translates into CASSATSMNTEAFF.

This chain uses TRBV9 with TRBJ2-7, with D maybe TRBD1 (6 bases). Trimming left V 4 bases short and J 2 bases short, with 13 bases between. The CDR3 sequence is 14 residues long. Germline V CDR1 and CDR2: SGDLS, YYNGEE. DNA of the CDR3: TGTGCCAGCAGCCCCCGGACAGCCGCCTACGAGCAGTACTTC. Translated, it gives CASSPRTAAYEQYF. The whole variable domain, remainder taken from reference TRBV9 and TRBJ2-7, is DSGVTQTPKHLITATGQRVTLRCSPRSGDLSVYWYQQSLDQGLQFLIQYYNGEERAKGNILERFSAQQFPDLHSELNLSSLELGDSALYFCASSPRTAAYEQYFGPGTRLTVT.

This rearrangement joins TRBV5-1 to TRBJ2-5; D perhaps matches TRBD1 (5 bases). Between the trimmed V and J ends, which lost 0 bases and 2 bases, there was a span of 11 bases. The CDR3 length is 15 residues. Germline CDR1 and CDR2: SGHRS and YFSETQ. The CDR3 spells CASSLDGAGQETQYF. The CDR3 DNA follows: TGCGCCAGCAGCTTGGATGGGGCTGGGCAAGAGACCCAGTACTTC.

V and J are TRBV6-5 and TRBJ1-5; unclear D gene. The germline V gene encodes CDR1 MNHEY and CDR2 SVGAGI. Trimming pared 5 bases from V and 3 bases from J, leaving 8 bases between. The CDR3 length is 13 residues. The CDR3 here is CASSLRDNQPQHF. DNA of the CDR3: TGTGCCAGCAGTCTCCGGGACAATCAGCCCCAGCATTTT.

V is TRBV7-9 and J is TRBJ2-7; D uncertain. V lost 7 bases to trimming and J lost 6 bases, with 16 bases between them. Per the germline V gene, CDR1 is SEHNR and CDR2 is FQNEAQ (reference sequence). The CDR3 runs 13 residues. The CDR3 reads CASTTRFSGEQYF. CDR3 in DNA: TGTGCCAGCACCACGAGGTTTTCTGGCGAGCAGTACTTC.

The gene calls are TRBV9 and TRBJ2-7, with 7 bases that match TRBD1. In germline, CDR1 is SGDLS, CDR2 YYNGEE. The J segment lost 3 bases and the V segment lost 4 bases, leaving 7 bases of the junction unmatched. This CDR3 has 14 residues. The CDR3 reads CASSPRTGLYEQYF. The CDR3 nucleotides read TGTGCCAGCAGCCCAAGGACAGGCCTCTACGAGCAGTACTTC.

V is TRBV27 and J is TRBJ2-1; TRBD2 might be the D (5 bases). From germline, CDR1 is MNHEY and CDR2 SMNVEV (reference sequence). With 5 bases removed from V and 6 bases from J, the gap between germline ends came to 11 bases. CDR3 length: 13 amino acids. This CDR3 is CASSRPRGNEQFF. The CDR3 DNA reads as TGTGCCAGCAGTCGACCCCGGGGCAATGAGCAGTTCTTC.

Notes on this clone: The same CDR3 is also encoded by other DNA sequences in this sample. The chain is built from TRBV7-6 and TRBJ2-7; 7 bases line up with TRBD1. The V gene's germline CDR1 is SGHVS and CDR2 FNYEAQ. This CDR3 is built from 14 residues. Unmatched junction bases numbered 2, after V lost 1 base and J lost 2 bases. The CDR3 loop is CASSLGQGTYEQYF. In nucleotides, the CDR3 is TGTGCCAGCAGCTTAGGACAGGGTACCTACGAGCAGTACTTC.

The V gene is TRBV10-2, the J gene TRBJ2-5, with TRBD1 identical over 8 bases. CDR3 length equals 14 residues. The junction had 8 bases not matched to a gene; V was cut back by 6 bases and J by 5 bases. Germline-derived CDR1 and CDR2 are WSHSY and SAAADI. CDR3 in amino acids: CASSTGGSRETQYF. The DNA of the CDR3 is TGCGCCAGCAGCACAGGGGGGTCAAGGGAGACCCAGTACTTC.

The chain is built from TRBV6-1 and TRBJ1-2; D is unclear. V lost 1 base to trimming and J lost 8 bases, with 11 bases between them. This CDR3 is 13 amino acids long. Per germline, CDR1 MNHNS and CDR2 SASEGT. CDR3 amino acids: CASSEGPRKGYTF. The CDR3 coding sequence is TGTGCCAGCAGTGAAGGCCCCAGGAAGGGCTACACCTTC.

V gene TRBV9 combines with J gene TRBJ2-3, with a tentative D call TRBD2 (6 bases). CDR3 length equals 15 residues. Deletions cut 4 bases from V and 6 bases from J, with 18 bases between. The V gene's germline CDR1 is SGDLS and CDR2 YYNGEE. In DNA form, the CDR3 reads TGTGCCAGCAGCCGATTTGACATGGAGGGGGATACGCAGTATTTT. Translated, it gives CASSRFDMEGDTQYF. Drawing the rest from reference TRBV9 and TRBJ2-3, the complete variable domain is DSGVTQTPKHLITATGQRVTLRCSPRSGDLSVYWYQQSLDQGLQFLIQYYNGEERAKGNILERFSAQQFPDLHSELNLSSLELGDSALYFCASSRFDMEGDTQYFGPGTRLTVL.

This CDR3 reads CASPPQRESYEQYF. CDR3 DNA sequence: TGTGCCAGCCCCCCCCAGCGGGAGTCCTACGAGCAGTACTTC. This chain joins TRBV2 and TRBJ2-7; 8 nucleotides match TRBD2. This CDR3 has 14 amino acids. With 8 bases clipped from V and 1 base from J, the junction kept 7 bases outside the gene matches. CDR1 is SNHLY, CDR2 FYNNEI, per germline.

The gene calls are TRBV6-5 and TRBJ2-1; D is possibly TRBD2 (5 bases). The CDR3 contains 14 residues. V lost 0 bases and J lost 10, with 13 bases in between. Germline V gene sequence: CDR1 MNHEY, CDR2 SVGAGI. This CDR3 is CASSYSVARLEQFF. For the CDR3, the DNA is TGTGCCAGCAGTTACTCTGTAGCGCGATTGGAGCAGTTCTTC.

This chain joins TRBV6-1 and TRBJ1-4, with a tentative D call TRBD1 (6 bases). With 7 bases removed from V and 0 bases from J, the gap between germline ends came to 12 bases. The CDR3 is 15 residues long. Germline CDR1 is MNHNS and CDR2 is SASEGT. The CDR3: CASKKWTATNEKLFF. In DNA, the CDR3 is TGTGCCAGCAAAAAATGGACAGCAACTAATGAAAAACTGTTTTTT.

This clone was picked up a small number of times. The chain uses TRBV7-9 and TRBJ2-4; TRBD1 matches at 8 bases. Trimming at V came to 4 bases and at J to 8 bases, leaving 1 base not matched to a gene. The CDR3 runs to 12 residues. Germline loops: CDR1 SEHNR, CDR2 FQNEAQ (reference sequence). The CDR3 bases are TGTGCCAGCAGCTGGGGACAGGACATTCAGTACTTC. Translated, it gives CASSWGQDIQYF.

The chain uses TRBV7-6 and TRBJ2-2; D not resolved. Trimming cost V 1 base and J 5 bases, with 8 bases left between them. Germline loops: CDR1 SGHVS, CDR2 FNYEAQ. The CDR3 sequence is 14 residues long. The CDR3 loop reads CASSLVVNTGELFF. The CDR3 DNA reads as TGTGCCAGCAGCTTAGTTGTAAATACCGGGGAGCTGTTTTTT.

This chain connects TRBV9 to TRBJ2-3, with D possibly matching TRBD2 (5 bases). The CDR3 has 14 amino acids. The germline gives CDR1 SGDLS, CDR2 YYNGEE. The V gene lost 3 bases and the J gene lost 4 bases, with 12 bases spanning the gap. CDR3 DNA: TGTGCCAGCAGCGCCACTAGGTTGGCAGATACGCAGTATTTT. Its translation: CASSATRLADTQYF.

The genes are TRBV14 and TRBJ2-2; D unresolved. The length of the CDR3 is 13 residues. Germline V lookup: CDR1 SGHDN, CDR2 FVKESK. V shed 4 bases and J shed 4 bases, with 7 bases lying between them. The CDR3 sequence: CASSPTGTGELFF. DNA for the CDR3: TGTGCCAGCAGCCCCACCGGCACCGGGGAGCTGTTTTTT.

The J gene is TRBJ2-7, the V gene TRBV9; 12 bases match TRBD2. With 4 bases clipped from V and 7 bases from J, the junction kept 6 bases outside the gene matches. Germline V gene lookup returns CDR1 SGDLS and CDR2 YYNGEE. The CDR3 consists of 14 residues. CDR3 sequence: CASSPSGRAGEQYF. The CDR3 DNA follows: TGTGCCAGCAGCCCTAGCGGGAGGGCGGGGGAGCAGTACTTC.

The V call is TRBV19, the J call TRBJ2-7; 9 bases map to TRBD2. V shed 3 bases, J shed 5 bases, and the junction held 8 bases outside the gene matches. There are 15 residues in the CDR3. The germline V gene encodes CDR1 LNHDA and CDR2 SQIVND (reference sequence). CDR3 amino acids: CASSISAGGNDEQYF. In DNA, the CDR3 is TGTGCCAGTAGTATTTCAGCGGGAGGTAACGACGAGCAGTACTTC.

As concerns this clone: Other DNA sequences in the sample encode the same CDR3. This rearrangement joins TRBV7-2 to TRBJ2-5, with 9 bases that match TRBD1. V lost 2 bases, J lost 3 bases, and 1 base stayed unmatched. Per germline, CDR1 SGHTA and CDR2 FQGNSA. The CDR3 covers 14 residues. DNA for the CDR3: TGTGCCAGCAGCTTATGGACAGGGGAAGAGACCCAGTACTTC. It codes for CASSLWTGEETQYF.

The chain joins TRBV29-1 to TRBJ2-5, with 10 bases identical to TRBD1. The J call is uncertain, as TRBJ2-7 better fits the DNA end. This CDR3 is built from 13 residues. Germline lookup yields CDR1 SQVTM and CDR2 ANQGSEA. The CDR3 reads CSGGLGQGNEQYF. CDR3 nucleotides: TGCAGCGGGGGTCTGGGACAGGGGAACGAGCAGTACTTC.

The CDR3 region has the DNA TGCGCCAGCAGCTTGGAAGTGGCGGGAGAGTGGGATACGCAGTATTTT. Translation gives CASSLEVAGEWDTQYF. The gene calls are TRBV5-1 and TRBJ2-3, with 7 nucleotides matching TRBD2. This CDR3 is built from 16 residues. The ends lost 0 bases at V and 6 bases at J; junction bases unmatched: 10. The V gene's germline CDR1 is SGHRS and CDR2 YFSETQ.

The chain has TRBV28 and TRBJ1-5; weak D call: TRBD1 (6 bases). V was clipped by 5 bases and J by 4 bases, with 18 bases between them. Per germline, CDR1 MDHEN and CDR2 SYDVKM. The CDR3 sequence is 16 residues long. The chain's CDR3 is CASSGPTTGWNQPQHF. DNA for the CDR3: TGTGCCAGCAGTGGGCCAACTACAGGGTGGAATCAGCCCCAGCATTTT. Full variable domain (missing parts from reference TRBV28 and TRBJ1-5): DVKVTQSSRYLVKRTGEKVFLECVQDMDHENMFWYRQDPGLGLRLIYFSYDVKMKEKGDIPEGYSVSREKKERFSLILESASTNQTSMYLCASSGPTTGWNQPQHFGDGTRLSIL.

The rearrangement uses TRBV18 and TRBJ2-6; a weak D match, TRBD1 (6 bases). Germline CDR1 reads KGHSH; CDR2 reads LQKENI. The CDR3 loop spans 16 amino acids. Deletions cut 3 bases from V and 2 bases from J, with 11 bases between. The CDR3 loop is CASSPRGSAGANVLTF. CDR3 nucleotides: TGTGCCAGCTCACCCAGGGGATCTGCTGGGGCCAACGTCCTGACTTTC.

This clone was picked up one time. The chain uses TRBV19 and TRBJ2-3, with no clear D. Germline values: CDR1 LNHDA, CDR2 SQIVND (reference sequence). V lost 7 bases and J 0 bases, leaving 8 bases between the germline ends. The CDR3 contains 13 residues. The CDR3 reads CASNPRSTDTQYF. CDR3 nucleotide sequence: TGTGCCAGTAACCCCAGAAGCACAGATACGCAGTATTTT.

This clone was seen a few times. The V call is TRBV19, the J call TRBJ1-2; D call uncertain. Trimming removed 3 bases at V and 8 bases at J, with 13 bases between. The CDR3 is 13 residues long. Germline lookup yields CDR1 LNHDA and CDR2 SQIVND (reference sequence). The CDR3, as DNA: TGTGCCAGTAGTATCGAGTGGGCACGGGGCTACACCTTC. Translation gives CASSIEWARGYTF.

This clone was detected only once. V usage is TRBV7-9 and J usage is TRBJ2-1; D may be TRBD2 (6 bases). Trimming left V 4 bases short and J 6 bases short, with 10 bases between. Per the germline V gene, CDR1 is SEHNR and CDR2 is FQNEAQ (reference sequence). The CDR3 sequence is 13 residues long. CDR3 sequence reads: CASSSGLVNEQFF. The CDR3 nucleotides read TGTGCCAGCAGCTCGGGACTTGTCAATGAGCAGTTCTTC.

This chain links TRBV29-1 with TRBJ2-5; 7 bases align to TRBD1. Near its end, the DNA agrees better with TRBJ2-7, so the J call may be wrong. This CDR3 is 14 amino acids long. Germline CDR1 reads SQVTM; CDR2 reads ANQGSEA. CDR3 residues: CSVVRQGQPYEQYF. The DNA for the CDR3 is TGCAGCGTTGTAAGGCAGGGACAGCCCTACGAGCAGTACTTC.

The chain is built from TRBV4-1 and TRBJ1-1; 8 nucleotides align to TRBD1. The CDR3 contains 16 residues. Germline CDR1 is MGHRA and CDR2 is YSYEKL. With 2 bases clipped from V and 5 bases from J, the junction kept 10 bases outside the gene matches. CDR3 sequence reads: CASSQPSQGAQTEAFF. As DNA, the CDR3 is TGCGCCAGCAGCCAACCGTCTCAGGGGGCGCAGACTGAAGCTTTCTTT.